This T cell receptor (beta chain) was profiled in a study of T cell responses to AZD1222 COVID-19 vaccine. Findings and caveats of the study: A rise in Spike-specific TCR breadth and depth followed two AZD1222 doses. The study sampled repertoires only after the peak T cell response.

Data came from immunoSEQ multiplex PCR; TCRdb stores just in-frame clones and leaves some out. This sample carries about 120,000 clones, around 87% of them seen once, and the ten largest clones take 2.6%. The V gene's germline CDR1 is MRHNA and CDR2 SNTAGT. Trimming left V 6 bases short and J 6 bases short, with 21 bases between. CDR3 length: 16 residues. On this clone: As yet, its antigen is unknown.

The receptor's source is an adult who received the AZD1222 COVID-19 vaccine. Material: peripheral blood, obtained 28 days after the second AZD1222 dose. The chain carries TRBV6-4 and TRBJ2-1; TRBD2 is a possible D gene (6 bases). The CDR3 here is CASSESPGLGINEQFF. In DNA form, the CDR3 reads TGTGCCAGCAGCGAGTCTCCGGGACTGGGGATCAATGAGCAGTTCTTC.